This TCR beta chain was identified in a study of cytomegalovirus exposure and HLA in healthy donors. Study-wide points: CMV serostatus was the sole immune exposure information available. An Asian-associated ancestry cluster reportedly showed fewer N-insertions than the approximately 690-donor mean in a later analysis. According to the study, 150 to 200 TCR beta chains were cytomegalovirus-associated.

Concerning this clone itself: Its antigen is not identified.

This CDR3 has 15 amino acids. Germline lookup yields CDR1 SGDLS and CDR2 YYNGEE. Trimming took 1 base from V and 2 from J; bases not matched to a gene: 5. The PCR ran on 60 Vbeta and 13 Jbeta primers. This table comes from immunoSEQ multiplex PCR, and its TCRdb copy is limited to in-frame clones, with some not included. The sample shows about 140,000 clones, 77% of them seen only once. This receptor was identified in a female donor in good health and CMV-seronegative. This chain links TRBV9 with TRBJ2-7; TRBD1 matches 8 bases. Sequenced: PBMCs. The chain's CDR3 is CASSVSGGRAYEQYF. The CDR3 region has the DNA TGTGCCAGCAGCGTATCAGGGGGCCGGGCCTACGAGCAGTACTTC.